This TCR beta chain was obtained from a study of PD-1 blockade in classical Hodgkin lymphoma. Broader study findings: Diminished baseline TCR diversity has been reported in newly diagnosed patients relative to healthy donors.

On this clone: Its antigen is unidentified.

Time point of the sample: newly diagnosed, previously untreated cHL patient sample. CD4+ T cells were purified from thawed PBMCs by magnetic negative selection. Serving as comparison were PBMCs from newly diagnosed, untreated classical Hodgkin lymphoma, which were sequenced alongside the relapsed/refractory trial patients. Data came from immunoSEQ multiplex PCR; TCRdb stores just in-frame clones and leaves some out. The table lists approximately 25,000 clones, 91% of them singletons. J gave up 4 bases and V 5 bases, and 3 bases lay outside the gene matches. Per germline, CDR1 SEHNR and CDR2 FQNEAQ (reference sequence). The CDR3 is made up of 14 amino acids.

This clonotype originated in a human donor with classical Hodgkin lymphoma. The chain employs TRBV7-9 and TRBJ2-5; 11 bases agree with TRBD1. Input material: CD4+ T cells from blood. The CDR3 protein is CASSRDRGGETQYF. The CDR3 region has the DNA TGTGCCAGCAGCCGGGACAGGGGGGGAGAGACCCAGTACTTC. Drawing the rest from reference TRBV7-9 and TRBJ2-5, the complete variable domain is DTGVSQNPRHKITKRGQNVTFRCDPISEHNRLYWYRQTLGQGPEFLTYFQNEAQLEKSRLLSDRFSAERPKGSFSTLEIQRTEQGDSAMYLCASSRDRGGETQYFGPGTRLLVL.